This TCR beta chain was retrieved from a study of beta chain features in type 1 diabetes. Study observations and caveats: TCRB CDR3s from Type 1 diabetes patients were moderately but significantly shorter in all four CD4+ subsets. The study found fewer insertions and more deletions at VDJ junctions in type 1 diabetes patients. Patients' naive, central memory and regulatory TCRB repertoires appeared more alike than those of healthy donors.

A few counts support this clone. Its antigen remains unknown. Sorting that relied on CD45RO/CCR7/CD25/CD127/CD95/CD27 yielded CD4+ naive, central memory, regulatory and stem cell-like memory cells. Per the germline V gene, CDR1 is SGHRS and CDR2 is YFSETQ. With 0 bases clipped from V and 4 bases from J, the junction kept 6 bases outside the gene matches. This CDR3 region has 15 residues. The study reverse transcribed the entire isolated RNA, so it sequenced expressed TCRB transcripts. TCRdb's table, derived via immunoSEQ multiplex PCR, lists solely in-frame clones and lacks some. The data show about 340,000 clones, approximately 15% seen once.

The receptor's source is a woman in her late teens or twenties with type 1 diabetes. The sequenced sample consisted of naive CD4+ T cells from blood. The chain joins TRBV5-1 to TRBJ1-1; 7 nucleotides agree with TRBD1. The CDR3 region has the DNA TGCGCCAGCAGCTTGGGCGACAGGGCAGGCACTGAAGCTTTCTTT. It yields the protein CASSLGDRAGTEAFF. Variable domain in full (rest from reference TRBV5-1 and TRBJ1-1): KAGVTQTPRYLIKTRGQQVTLSCSPISGHRSVSWYQQTPGQGLQFLFEYFSETQRNKGNFPGRFSGRQFSNSRSEMNVSTLELGDSALYLCASSLGDRAGTEAFFGQGTRLTVV.